This is a list of T cell receptor beta chains from one sample in a study of blood T cell repertoires in COVID-19. Clones were sequenced by immunoSEQ multiplex PCR, and TCRdb holds only the in-frame ones, with some missing. The sample has 150,000 to 200,000 clones; under 90% are singletons. Sequences were obtained from peripheral blood. Receptors originate from an elderly woman with acute or convalescent COVID-19. Each CDR3 is given with its conserved first and last residue. Fields, in order: CDR3 DNA, CDR3 protein, clone size, J gene, D gene, V gene. The D gene is left open where the match is weak. Size is stated for part of the rows, as once, few or many counts, or as a class when the clone is expanded.

TGTGCCAGCAGCTCGGACAACTACAATCAGCCCCAGCATTTT,CASSSDNYNQPQHF,NA,TRBJ1-5,NA,TRBV11-2
TGTGCCAGCAGAGACCTACAGGCAGATTCCTACGAGCAGTACTTC,CASRDLQADSYEQYF,few,TRBJ2-7,NA,TRBV7-9
TGTGCCAGCAGCCAACGGGACAGGGGCGCCGGGGAGCTGTTTTTT,CASSQRDRGAGELFF,once,TRBJ2-2,TRBD1,TRBV4-2
TGTGCCACCAGCCCCCCCCCGGGGAGGGCCTCGGCCTCATATCTGAACAATGAGCAGTTCTTC,CATSPPPGRASASYLNNEQFF,NA,TRBJ2-1,TRBD2,TRBV15
TGTGCCAGCAGCCCCCTGGGACTAGCGGGTTCGGGGTACCAAGAGACCCAGTACTTC,CASSPLGLAGSGYQETQYF,NA,TRBJ2-5,TRBD2,TRBV9
TGTGCCAGCAGCTTGGACAGTTTCCGGGAGCAGTTCTTC,CASSLDSFREQFF,NA,TRBJ2-1,NA,TRBV7-2
TGTGCCAGCAGTGCTAGCGGCTCTCAAGAGACCCAGTACTTC,CASSASGSQETQYF,NA,TRBJ2-5,TRBD2,TRBV25-1
TGTGCCAGCAGCCGGATTGCTAGCGGATCCACCGGGGAGCTGTTTTTT,CASSRIASGSTGELFF,NA,TRBJ2-2,TRBD2,TRBV11-1
TGCAGTGCTAGTCTAGGGCTAGCGGGGGGGCTTGGGGCCAACGTCCTGACTTTC,CSASLGLAGGLGANVLTF,NA,TRBJ2-6,TRBD2,TRBV20-1
TGCGCCAGCAGCCTAGATAGCAATCAGCCCCAGCATTTT,CASSLDSNQPQHF,NA,TRBJ1-5,NA,TRBV5-1
TGCGCCAGCAGCGGGACAGGGGACATGAACACTGAAGCTTTCTTT,CASSGTGDMNTEAFF,NA,TRBJ1-1,TRBD1,TRBV10-2
TGTGCCAGCGTCGGGGACAGGGGGAACACTGAAGCTTTCTTT,CASVGDRGNTEAFF,NA,TRBJ1-1,TRBD1,TRBV6-5
TGCGCCAGCAGCTTGGATGCTGGGGGCGGGAGTTCACCCCTCCACTTT,CASSLDAGGGSSPLHF,NA,TRBJ1-6,NA,TRBV5-1
TGTGCCAGCAGTTACTCAGCCGGGACAACAGTTAATTCACCCCTCCACTTT,CASSYSAGTTVNSPLHF,NA,TRBJ1-6,NA,TRBV6-2/TRBV6-3
TGTGCCAGTAGTATTCCTCGACAGGCTTCGAACACTGAAGCTTTCTTT,CASSIPRQASNTEAFF,once,TRBJ1-1,NA,TRBV19
TGTGCCAGCAGTGCGGGGTCCAAAAACATTCAGTACTTC,CASSAGSKNIQYF,NA,TRBJ2-4,NA,TRBV2
TGTGCCAGCAGTTTCGGACAGGGCTCTGAAGCTTTCTTT,CASSFGQGSEAFF,NA,TRBJ1-1,TRBD1,TRBV2
TGTGCCAGCAGAGTATGGCCGAAAAATAACAATGAGCAGTTCTTC,CASRVWPKNNNEQFF,NA,TRBJ2-1,NA,TRBV27
TGTGCCAGCAGTGTACGGCGGTCCGCCCCTGAGCAGTTCTTC,CASSVRRSAPEQFF,NA,TRBJ2-1,NA,TRBV2
TGTGCCAGCCATCGGTCCATAGGGGGCGCAACCGGGGAGCTGTTTTTT,CASHRSIGGATGELFF,NA,TRBJ2-2,TRBD1,TRBV2
TGTGCCAGCAGCGTAGGGTCGGTATACAATGAGCAGTTCTTC,CASSVGSVYNEQFF,NA,TRBJ2-1,NA,TRBV9
TGTGCCAGCAGCCCGATAGCGTTGGTTGGGGACATTCAGTACTTC,CASSPIALVGDIQYF,NA,TRBJ2-4,NA,TRBV5-8
TGTGCCACCAGCAGACCCGGGACAGGGTTGGGAGGCACCATATATTTT,CATSRPGTGLGGTIYF,NA,TRBJ1-3,TRBD1,TRBV15
TGTGCCATCAGTGATAAAGCGGGGAGCACAGATACGCAGTATTTT,CAISDKAGSTDTQYF,NA,TRBJ2-3,TRBD2,TRBV10-3
TGTGCCAGCAGTTACTCAACAGGTTTCTATGGCTACACCTTC,CASSYSTGFYGYTF,NA,TRBJ1-2,NA,TRBV6-5
TGCGCCAGCTCTACTGGGACTTGGGGAGAGACCCAGTACTTC,CASSTGTWGETQYF,NA,TRBJ2-5,NA,TRBV5-1
TGTGCCAGTAACTCTTTCGACAGGGGCGGTGATGGCTACACCTTC,CASNSFDRGGDGYTF,NA,TRBJ1-2,TRBD1,TRBV19
TGCGCCAGCAGCTTACAGGGAGACATTCAGTACTTC,CASSLQGDIQYF,NA,TRBJ2-4,NA,TRBV5-1
TGTGCCAGCAGCAGAGAGTTTAGCGGTTACTACGAGCAGTACTTC,CASSREFSGYYEQYF,NA,TRBJ2-7,NA,TRBV7-2
TGTGCCAGCCGGGGGGGACCTGCAACTAATGAAAAACTGTTTTTT,CASRGGPATNEKLFF,NA,TRBJ1-4,NA,TRBV6-6
TGTGCCAGCAGTCTTCCGGACACCCCCTACGAGCAGTACTTC,CASSLPDTPYEQYF,NA,TRBJ2-7,NA,TRBV28
TGCAGCGTTGGGGTTACGGGATCGGCTTTCTTT,CSVGVTGSAFF,NA,TRBJ1-1,NA,TRBV29-1
TGTGCCAGCAGGAAGTACAGGGGTAGTATTAAAGCTTTCTTT,CASRKYRGSIKAFF,NA,TRBJ1-1,TRBD1,TRBV6-5
TGTGCCAGCAGCGTCAGCCCGGGTGGGACTAATGAAAAACTGTTTTTT,CASSVSPGGTNEKLFF,NA,TRBJ1-4,NA,TRBV9
TGTGCCAGCAGCTCACACTGGGACAGGGGCAATCAGCCCCAGCATTTT,CASSSHWDRGNQPQHF,NA,TRBJ1-5,TRBD1,TRBV7-8
TGCGCCAGCAGAAGGGGCAGCGCGAACACCGGGGAGCTGTTTTTT,CASRRGSANTGELFF,NA,TRBJ2-2,NA,TRBV5-1
TGTGCCAGCAGCCAACGGACAGGGAGTACCGCCGGGGAGCTGTTTTTT,CASSQRTGSTAGELFF,NA,TRBJ2-2,TRBD1,TRBV9
TGTGCCAGTAGTAGTCTAGAAGGAGAGACCCAGTACTTC,CASSSLEGETQYF,NA,TRBJ2-5,NA,TRBV19
TGTGCCAGCAGCCTTGATCAGGGGAGCAATCAGCCCCAGCATTTT,CASSLDQGSNQPQHF,NA,TRBJ1-5,NA,TRBV4-2
TGTGCCAGCAGCCCAGCGGGTAGCGGGAGGCGGTACCAAGAGACCCAGTACTTC,CASSPAGSGRRYQETQYF,NA,TRBJ2-5,TRBD2,TRBV4-2
TGTGCCAGCAGCCTAACCGGGACAGGTTCCACCTACGAGCAGTACTTC,CASSLTGTGSTYEQYF,NA,TRBJ2-7,TRBD1,TRBV4-2
TGTGCCAGCAGCTCCCTGGAGGGGAGGAACTATGGCTACACCTTC,CASSSLEGRNYGYTF,NA,TRBJ1-2,NA,TRBV7-9
TGTGCCAGCAGTTTTGAGGGACAAGGGCAAGAGACCCAGTACTTC,CASSFEGQGQETQYF,NA,TRBJ2-5,NA,TRBV28
TGTGCCAGCAGTTCTAGATTCGGGACAGGGAATTACGAGCAGTACTTC,CASSSRFGTGNYEQYF,NA,TRBJ2-7,TRBD1,TRBV27
TGTGCCATCAGTGGAGGAGGGGTGCAGTACTTC,CAISGGGVQYF,NA,TRBJ2-7,NA,TRBV10-3
TGTGCCAGCAGCCGAGGGGGGGCGAACACCGGGGAGCTGTTTTTT,CASSRGGANTGELFF,NA,TRBJ2-2,NA,TRBV5-4
TGCGCCAGCAGCTTGGATGGGGCCGGAAACACCATATATTTT,CASSLDGAGNTIYF,once,TRBJ1-3,NA,TRBV5-1
TGTGCCACCAGTGATCTTGTTCGGGACTACTCAGACGAGCAGTACTTC,CATSDLVRDYSDEQYF,NA,TRBJ2-7,TRBD2,TRBV24-1
TGTGCCAGCAGTGAGACGCGGTCGTACACTGAAGCTTTCTTT,CASSETRSYTEAFF,NA,TRBJ1-1,NA,TRBV6-1